This T cell receptor beta chain was identified during a study of CD8 T cells in Susac syndrome. RNA in amounts of 0.5 to 1 ug was reverse transcribed with random hexamers. One entry per CDR3 protein, called by TCRdb with MiXCR from the immunoSEQ multiplex PCR reads. The sample holds 190,000 or so distinct CDR3 sequences, more than 90% seen once. This CDR3 has 12 amino acids. V shed 8 bases and J shed 3 bases, with 13 bases lying between them. Looked up from germline, CDR1 is DFQATT and CDR2 is SNEGSKA (reference sequence). Study-level points and caveats: By the study's own acknowledgment, its TCR sequencing and HLA analysis included relatively few individuals.

This clonotype was found once. What it binds is unknown. The gene calls are TRBV20-1 and TRBJ1-2; D is possibly TRBD1 (6 bases). Sequenced sample: CD4+ T cells from PBMCs. The sequence was obtained from a human donor with multiple sclerosis. For the CDR3, the DNA is TGCAGTAGTTCACAGGGAGACTATGGCTACACCTTC. It specifies CSSSQGDYGYTF.